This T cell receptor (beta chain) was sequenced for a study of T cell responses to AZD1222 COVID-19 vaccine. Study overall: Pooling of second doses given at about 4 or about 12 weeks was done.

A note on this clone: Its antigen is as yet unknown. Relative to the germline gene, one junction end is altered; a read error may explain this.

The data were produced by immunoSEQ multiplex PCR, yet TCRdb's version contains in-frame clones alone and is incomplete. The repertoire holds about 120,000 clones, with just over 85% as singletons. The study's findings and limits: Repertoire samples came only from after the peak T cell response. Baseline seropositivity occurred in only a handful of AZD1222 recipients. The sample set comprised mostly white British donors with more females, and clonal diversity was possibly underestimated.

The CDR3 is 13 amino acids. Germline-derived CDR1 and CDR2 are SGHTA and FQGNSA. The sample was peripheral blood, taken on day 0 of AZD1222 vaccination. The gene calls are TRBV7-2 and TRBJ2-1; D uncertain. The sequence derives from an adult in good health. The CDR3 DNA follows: TGTGCCAGCAGCTTAGCAGCACACAACGAGCAGTTCTTC. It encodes CASSLAAHNEQFF.